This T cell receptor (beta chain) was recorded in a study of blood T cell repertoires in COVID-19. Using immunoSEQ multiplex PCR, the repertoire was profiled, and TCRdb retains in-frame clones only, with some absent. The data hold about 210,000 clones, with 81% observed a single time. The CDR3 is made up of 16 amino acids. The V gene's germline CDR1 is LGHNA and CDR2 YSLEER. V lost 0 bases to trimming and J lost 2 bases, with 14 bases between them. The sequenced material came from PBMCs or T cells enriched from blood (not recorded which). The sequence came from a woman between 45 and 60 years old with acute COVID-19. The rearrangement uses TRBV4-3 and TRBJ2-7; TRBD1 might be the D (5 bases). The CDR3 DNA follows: TGCGCCAGCAGCCAAGATCGGCAGGGTATAACCTACGAGCAGTACTTC. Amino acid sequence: CASSQDRQGITYEQYF.